This T cell receptor (beta chain) originates from a study of T cells in Graves' hyperthyroidism and ophthalmopathy. From germline, CDR1 is SGHTA and CDR2 FQGNSA. This CDR3 contains 15 residues. Trimming stripped 0 bases from V and 8 bases from J, with 13 bases between. Study results and caveats: Ophthalmopathy and stable hyperthyroidism were separated by a 13 V-J model.

RNA transcripts provided the source from which TCR beta CDR3 regions were amplified. An initial round of RT-PCR targeting the TCR CDR3 relied on the HTBI primer set. TCRdb used MiXCR to reprocess the multiplex PCR reads, holding one entry per CDR3 protein. This table holds 540,000 or so distinct CDR3 sequences, around 16% found once. Concerning this clonotype itself: No antigen is known for it.

Sequencing was done on a sample of blood. V is TRBV7-2 and J is TRBJ1-4, with D uncertain. The receptor's source is a young woman with Graves' hyperthyroidism. The DNA of the CDR3 is TGTGCCAGCAGCTTAGCGTTCGGGCTTCAAGAAAAACTGTTTTTT. It is translated as CASSLAFGLQEKLFF.